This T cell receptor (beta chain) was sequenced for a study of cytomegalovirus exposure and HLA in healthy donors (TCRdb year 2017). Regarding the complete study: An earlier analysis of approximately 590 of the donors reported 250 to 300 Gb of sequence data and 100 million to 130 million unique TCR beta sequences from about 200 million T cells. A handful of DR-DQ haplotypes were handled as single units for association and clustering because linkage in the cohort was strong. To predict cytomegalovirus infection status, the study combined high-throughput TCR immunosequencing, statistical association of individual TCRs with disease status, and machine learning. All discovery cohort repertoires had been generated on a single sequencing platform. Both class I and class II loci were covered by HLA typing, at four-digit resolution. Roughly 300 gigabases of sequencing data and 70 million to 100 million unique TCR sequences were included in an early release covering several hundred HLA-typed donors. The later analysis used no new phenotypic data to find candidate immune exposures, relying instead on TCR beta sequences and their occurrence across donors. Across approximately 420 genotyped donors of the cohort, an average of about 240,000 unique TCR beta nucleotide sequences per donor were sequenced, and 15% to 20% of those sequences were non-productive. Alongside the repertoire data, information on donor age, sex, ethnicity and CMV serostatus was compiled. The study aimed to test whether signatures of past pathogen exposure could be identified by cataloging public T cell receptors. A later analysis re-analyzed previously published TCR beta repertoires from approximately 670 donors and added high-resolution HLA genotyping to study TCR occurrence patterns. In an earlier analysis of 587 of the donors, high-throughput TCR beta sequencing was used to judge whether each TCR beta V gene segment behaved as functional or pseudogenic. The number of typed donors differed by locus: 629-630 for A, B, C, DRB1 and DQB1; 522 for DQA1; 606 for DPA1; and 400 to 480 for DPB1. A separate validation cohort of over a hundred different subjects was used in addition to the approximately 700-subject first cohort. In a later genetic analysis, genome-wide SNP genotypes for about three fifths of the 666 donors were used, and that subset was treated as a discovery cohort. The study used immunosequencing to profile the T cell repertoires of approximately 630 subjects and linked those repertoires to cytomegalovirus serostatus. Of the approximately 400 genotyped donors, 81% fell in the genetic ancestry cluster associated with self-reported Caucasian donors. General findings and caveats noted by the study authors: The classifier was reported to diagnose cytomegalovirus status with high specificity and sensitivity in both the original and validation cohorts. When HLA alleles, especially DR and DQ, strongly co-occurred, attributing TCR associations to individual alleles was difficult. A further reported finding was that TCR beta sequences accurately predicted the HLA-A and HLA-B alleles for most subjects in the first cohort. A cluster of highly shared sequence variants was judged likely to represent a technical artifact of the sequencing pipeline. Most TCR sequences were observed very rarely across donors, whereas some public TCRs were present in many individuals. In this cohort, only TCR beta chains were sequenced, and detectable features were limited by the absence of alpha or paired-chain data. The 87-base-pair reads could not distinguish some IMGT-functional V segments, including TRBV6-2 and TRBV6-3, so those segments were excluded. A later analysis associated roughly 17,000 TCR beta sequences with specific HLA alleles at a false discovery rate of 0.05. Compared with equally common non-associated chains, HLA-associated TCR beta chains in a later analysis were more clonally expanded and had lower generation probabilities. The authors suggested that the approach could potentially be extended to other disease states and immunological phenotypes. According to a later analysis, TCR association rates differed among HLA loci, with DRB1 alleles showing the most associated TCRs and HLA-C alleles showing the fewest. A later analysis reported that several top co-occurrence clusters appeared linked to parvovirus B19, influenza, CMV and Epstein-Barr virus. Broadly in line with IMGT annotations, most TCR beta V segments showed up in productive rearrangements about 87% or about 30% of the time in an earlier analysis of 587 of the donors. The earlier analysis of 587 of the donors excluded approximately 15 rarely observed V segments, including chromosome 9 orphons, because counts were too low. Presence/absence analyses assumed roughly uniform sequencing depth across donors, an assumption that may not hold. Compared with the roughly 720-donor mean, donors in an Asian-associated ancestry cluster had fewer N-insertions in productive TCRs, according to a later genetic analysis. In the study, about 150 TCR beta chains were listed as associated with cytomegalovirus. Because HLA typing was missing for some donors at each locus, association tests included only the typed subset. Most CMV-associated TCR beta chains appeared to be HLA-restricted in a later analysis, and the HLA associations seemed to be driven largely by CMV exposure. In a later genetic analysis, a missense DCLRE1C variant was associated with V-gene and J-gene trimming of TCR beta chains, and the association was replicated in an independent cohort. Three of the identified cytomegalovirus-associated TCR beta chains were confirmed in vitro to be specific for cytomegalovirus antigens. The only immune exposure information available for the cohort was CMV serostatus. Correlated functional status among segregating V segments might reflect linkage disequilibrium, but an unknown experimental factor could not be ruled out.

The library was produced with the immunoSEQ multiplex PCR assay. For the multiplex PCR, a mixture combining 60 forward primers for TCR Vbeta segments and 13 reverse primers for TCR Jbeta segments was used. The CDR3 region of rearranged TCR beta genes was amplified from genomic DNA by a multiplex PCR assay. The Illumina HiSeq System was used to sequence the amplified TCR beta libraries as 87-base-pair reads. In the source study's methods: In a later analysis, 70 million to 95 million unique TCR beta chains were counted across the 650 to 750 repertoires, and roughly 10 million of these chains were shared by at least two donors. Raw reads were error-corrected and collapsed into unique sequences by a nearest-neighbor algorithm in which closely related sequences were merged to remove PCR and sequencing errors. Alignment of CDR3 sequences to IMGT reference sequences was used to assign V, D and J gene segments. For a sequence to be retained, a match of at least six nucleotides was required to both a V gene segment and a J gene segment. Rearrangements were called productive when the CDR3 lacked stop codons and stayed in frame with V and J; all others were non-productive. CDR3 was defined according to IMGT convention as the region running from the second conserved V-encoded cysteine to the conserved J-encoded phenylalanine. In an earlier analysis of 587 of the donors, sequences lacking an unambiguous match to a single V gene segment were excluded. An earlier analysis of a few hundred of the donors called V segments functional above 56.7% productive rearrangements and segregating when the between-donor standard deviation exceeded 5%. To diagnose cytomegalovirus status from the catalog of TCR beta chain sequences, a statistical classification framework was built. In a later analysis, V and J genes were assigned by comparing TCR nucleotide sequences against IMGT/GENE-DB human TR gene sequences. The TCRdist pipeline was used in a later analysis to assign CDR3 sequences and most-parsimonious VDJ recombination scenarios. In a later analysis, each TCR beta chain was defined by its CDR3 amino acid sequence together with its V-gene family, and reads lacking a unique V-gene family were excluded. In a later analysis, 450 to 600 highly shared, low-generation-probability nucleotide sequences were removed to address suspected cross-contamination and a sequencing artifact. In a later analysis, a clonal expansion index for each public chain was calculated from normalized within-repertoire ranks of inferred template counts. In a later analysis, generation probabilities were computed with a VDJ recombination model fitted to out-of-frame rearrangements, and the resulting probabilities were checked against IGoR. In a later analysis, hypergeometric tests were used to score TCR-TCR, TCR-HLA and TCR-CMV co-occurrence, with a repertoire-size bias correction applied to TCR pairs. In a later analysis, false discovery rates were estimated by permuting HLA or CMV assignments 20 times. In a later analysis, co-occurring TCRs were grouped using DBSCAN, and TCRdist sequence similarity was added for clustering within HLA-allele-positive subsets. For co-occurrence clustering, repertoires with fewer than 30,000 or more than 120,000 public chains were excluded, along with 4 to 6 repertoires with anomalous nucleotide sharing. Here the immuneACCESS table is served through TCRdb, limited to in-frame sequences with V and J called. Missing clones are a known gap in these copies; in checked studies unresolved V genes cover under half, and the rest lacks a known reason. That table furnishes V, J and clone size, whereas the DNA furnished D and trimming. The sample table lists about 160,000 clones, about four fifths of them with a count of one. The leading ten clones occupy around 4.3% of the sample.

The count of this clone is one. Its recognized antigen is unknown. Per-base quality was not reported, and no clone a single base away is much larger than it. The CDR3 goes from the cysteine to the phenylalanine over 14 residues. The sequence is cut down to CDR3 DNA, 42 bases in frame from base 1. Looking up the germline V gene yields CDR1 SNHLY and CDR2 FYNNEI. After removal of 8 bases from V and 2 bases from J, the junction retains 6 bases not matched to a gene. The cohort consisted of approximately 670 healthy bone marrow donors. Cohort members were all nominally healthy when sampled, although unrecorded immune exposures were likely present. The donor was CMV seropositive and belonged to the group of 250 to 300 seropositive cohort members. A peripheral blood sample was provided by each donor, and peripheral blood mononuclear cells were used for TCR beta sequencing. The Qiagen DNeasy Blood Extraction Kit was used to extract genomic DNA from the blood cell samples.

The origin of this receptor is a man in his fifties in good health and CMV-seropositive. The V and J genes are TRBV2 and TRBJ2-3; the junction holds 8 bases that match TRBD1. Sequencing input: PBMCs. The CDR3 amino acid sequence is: CASARTGFTDTQYF. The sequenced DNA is TGTGCCAGCGCTAGGACAGGGTTCACAGATACGCAGTATTTT.